A selection of T cell receptor beta chains follows, all from one sample in a study of T cell responses to AZD1222 COVID-19 vaccine. The repertoire was sequenced with immunoSEQ multiplex PCR; TCRdb's copy has only in-frame clones and lacks some. The sample holds about 130,000 clones; approximately 91% are singletons and the top ten take roughly 0.98%. Sequences were derived from peripheral blood, sampled 28 days after the second AZD1222 dose. Source of these receptors: an adult who received the AZD1222 COVID-19 vaccine. The CDR3 runs from the conserved cysteine through the conserved F or W. The D gene is left open where the match is weak. Clone size is given for some rows only: seen once, a few or many times, or a class if the clone is expanded.

CDR3 DNA	CDR3 protein	CDR3 length	V gene	D gene	J gene	clone size
TGCGCCAGCAGCCCGCAGGGGGGCGCCTTCTCCTATAATTCACCCCTCCACTTT	CASSPQGGAFSYNSPLHF	18	TRBV5-1	TRBD1	TRBJ1-6	NA
TGTGCCAGCTCTCCCGACGGTCTTAGCAATCAGCCCCAGCATTTT	CASSPDGLSNQPQHF	15	TRBV18	NA	TRBJ1-5	NA
TGTGCCAGCTCACCGGGGAGGGGGCAGGGCACTGAAGCTTTCTTT	CASSPGRGQGTEAFF	15	TRBV18	TRBD1	TRBJ1-1	NA
TGTGCCAGCAGCTTAGCGTTGAGCGAGACCCAGTACTTC	CASSLALSETQYF	13	TRBV7-2	NA	TRBJ2-5	NA
TGTGCCAGCTCACCACTGACAGGGAGATCTTACAATGAGCAGTTCTTC	CASSPLTGRSYNEQFF	16	TRBV18	TRBD1	TRBJ2-1	once
TGTGCCAGCAGCCAAGGGACTAGCGGACGCTACGAGCAGTACTTC	CASSQGTSGRYEQYF	15	TRBV3-1/TRBV3-2	TRBD2	TRBJ2-7	few
TGTGCCAGCAGCAAAATAGCGGGAGGGGACACCGGGGAGCTGTTTTTT	CASSKIAGGDTGELFF	16	TRBV14	TRBD2	TRBJ2-2	NA
TGTGCCAGCAGTGAAGCGGTCGGGAGCTCTGGAAACACCATATATTTT	CASSEAVGSSGNTIYF	16	TRBV6-1	NA	TRBJ1-3	NA
TGTGCCAGCAGCCGGGACTGGACCAATGAGCAGTTCTTC	CASSRDWTNEQFF	13	TRBV7-9	NA	TRBJ2-1	few
TGTGCCATCAGGACGGATATGAACACTGAAGCTTTCTTT	CAIRTDMNTEAFF	13	TRBV10-3	NA	TRBJ1-1	once
TGTGCCACCCAGGGGCTAACTTACAGCACAGATACGCAGTATTTT	CATQGLTYSTDTQYF	15	TRBV2	NA	TRBJ2-3	NA
TGTGCCAGCAGTTACTCGGGACAGTTGAACACTGAAGCTTTCTTT	CASSYSGQLNTEAFF	15	TRBV6-5	TRBD1	TRBJ1-1	NA
TGTGCCAGCAGCCTCGTAATTAACATTGCAAGTGAAAAACTGTTTTTT	CASSLVINIASEKLFF	16	TRBV7-9	NA	TRBJ1-4	NA
TGTGCCAGTTGGAGGGGGAACACTGAAGCTTTCTTT	CASWRGNTEAFF	12	TRBV19	NA	TRBJ1-1	NA
TGTGCCAGCAGCCCAAGACTGGCCCCCGGGGAGCTGTTTTTT	CASSPRLAPGELFF	14	TRBV7-9	NA	TRBJ2-2	NA
TGTGCCAGCAGCTTATTGGGACAGGGGAGGACTGAAGCTTTCTTT	CASSLLGQGRTEAFF	15	TRBV7-3	TRBD1	TRBJ1-1	NA
TGCAGCGGGTGGAAAACCAACTATGGCTACACCTTC	CSGWKTNYGYTF	12	TRBV29-1	NA	TRBJ1-2	NA
TGCGCCAGCAGCCATGCGCACAGGGGGTCCACTGAAGCTTTCTTT	CASSHAHRGSTEAFF	15	TRBV4-1	TRBD1	TRBJ1-1	NA
TGTGCCAGCAGTGTCCCAATCCCCAATCAGCCCCAGCATTTT	CASSVPIPNQPQHF	14	TRBV25-1	NA	TRBJ1-5	NA
TGTGCCAGTAGTATGGGGGCCGCACAAAACATTCAGTACTTC	CASSMGAAQNIQYF	14	TRBV19	NA	TRBJ2-4	NA
TGTGCCTGGACGGTCCCGGGACATCTAATCCCCGGGGAGCTGTTTTTT	CAWTVPGHLIPGELFF	16	TRBV30	NA	TRBJ2-2	NA
TGCGCCAGCAGCTTGGGAGGCCGGCTAGCGGGAAGTGAGACCCAGTACTTC	CASSLGGRLAGSETQYF	17	TRBV5-1	TRBD2	TRBJ2-5	NA
TGTGCCAGCAGAACGACAGGGGCGATTGGCTACACCTTC	CASRTTGAIGYTF	13	TRBV27	TRBD1	TRBJ1-2	NA
TGTGCCAGCTCACCACAGTCGTCCTACGAGCAGTACTTC	CASSPQSSYEQYF	13	TRBV18	NA	TRBJ2-7	NA
TGTGCCAGCAGTTCTCACACCGCCTTAGACGGGAACTATGGCTACACCTTC	CASSSHTALDGNYGYTF	17	TRBV28	NA	TRBJ1-2	NA
TGTGCCAGCAGCTCGACTAGCGGGAGGTACGAGCAGTACTTC	CASSSTSGRYEQYF	14	TRBV7-2	TRBD2	TRBJ2-7	NA
TGCAGCGTTGAGGTACTAGCGGAATATACCTACAATGAGCAGTTCTTC	CSVEVLAEYTYNEQFF	16	TRBV29-1	TRBD2	TRBJ2-1	NA
TGTGCCAGCAGTTCCACGGAGGGGGGGTATGGCTACACCTTC	CASSSTEGGYGYTF	14	TRBV6-5	NA	TRBJ1-2	once
TGTGCCAGCAGCCGGGCCCTAGCGGGAGAGGGAAATGAGCAGTTCTTC	CASSRALAGEGNEQFF	16	TRBV4-2	TRBD2	TRBJ2-1	few
TGTGCCAGCAGCCATAGGGGGGGGGCTGGAAACACCATATATTTT	CASSHRGGAGNTIYF	15	TRBV7-2	NA	TRBJ1-3	NA
TGTGCCAGCAGGCGCGCAGGGCTTTGGGGCTATGGCTACACCTTC	CASRRAGLWGYGYTF	15	TRBV11-2	NA	TRBJ1-2	NA
TGTGCCAGCAGGGTCGGTAGGGTTAACTATGGCTACACCTTC	CASRVGRVNYGYTF	14	TRBV2	NA	TRBJ1-2	NA
TGTGCCAGCTCACCGCAGTCGCGCTACACCTTC	CASSPQSRYTF	11	TRBV18	NA	TRBJ1-2	NA
TGTGCCAGCAGTAAAACCAGGGAGTTGGGTGAAAAACTGTTTTTT	CASSKTRELGEKLFF	15	TRBV6-5	NA	TRBJ1-4	NA
TGTGCCTGGAGTGTGGCCAGGCCCGGAAACACCATATATTTT	CAWSVARPGNTIYF	14	TRBV30	NA	TRBJ1-3	NA
TGCGCCAGCAGCTTCGTGTCGGTGGGGACTGAAGCTTTCTTT	CASSFVSVGTEAFF	14	TRBV5-1	NA	TRBJ1-1	NA
TGCGCCAGCATGCCGTTCTTCGGCGGACTAGCGGAGAACACAGATACGCAGTATTTT	CASMPFFGGLAENTDTQYF	19	TRBV5-1	TRBD2	TRBJ2-3	NA
TGTGCCAGCAGCTTAACGCCTGTGACAGGACTGACAAAAGAGACCCAGTACTTC	CASSLTPVTGLTKETQYF	18	TRBV7-3	NA	TRBJ2-5	NA
TGTGCCAGCAGCTTAGACCCTTTTTCTAGCGCGAACACCGGGGAGCTGTTTTTT	CASSLDPFSSANTGELFF	18	TRBV7-3	NA	TRBJ2-2	NA
TGTGCCAGCAGCACTGCGGACAGGATCTACAATGAGCAGTTCTTC	CASSTADRIYNEQFF	15	TRBV5-4	TRBD1	TRBJ2-1	NA
TGTGCCAGCTCACAGGGCCTTGACTATGGCTACACCTTC	CASSQGLDYGYTF	13	TRBV19	NA	TRBJ1-2	NA
TGTGCCAGCAGTTGGGACAGGAACACTGAAGCTTTCTTT	CASSWDRNTEAFF	13	TRBV2	TRBD1	TRBJ1-1	NA
TGTGCCAGCAGCCCTACAGGGTTGTGGTACGAGCAGTACTTC	CASSPTGLWYEQYF	14	TRBV27	NA	TRBJ2-7	NA
TGTGCCAGCAGCCTAGACTACTACAATGAGCAGTTCTTC	CASSLDYYNEQFF	13	TRBV7-2	NA	TRBJ2-1	NA
TGTGCCAGCAGCCTGCCTGGGTACGAGCAGTACTTC	CASSLPGYEQYF	12	TRBV28	NA	TRBJ2-7	NA
TGTGCCAGCAGGGATCCAGGAACAACTAATGAAAAACTGTTTTTT	CASRDPGTTNEKLFF	15	TRBV6-5	NA	TRBJ1-4	NA
TGTGCCAGCAGCCACCCGACGGTGAACACTGAAGCTTTCTTT	CASSHPTVNTEAFF	14	TRBV4-2	NA	TRBJ1-1	NA
TGTGCCTGGAGTCGCCAGGCAGGGCGCGTCTATGGCTACACCTTC	CAWSRQAGRVYGYTF	15	TRBV30	NA	TRBJ1-2	NA
TGTGCCAGCAGCCAGACTAGCGGGAGGGCCGTCCAAGAGACCCAGTACTTC	CASSQTSGRAVQETQYF	17	TRBV14	TRBD2	TRBJ2-5	NA
TGTGCCAGCAGTTTGGATCTGAACACTGAAGCTTTCTTT	CASSLDLNTEAFF	13	TRBV28	NA	TRBJ1-1	NA
TGCGCCAGCAGCTTGGCCAGGAGTAACACTGAAGCTTTCTTT	CASSLARSNTEAFF	14	TRBV5-1	NA	TRBJ1-1	NA
TGTGCCAGCAGTAGGACAGGGGTAGAGTCACCCCTCCACTTT	CASSRTGVESPLHF	14	TRBV6-5	TRBD1	TRBJ1-6	once
TGTGCCAGCAGTCTCACAGGGGCGAGGAACTATGGCTACACCTTC	CASSLTGARNYGYTF	15	TRBV28	TRBD1	TRBJ1-2	NA
TGTGCCAGCAGTATGGACAGATACACTGAAGCTTTCTTT	CASSMDRYTEAFF	13	TRBV12-3/TRBV12-4	NA	TRBJ1-1	few
TGTGCCAGCAGCTTAGCGGGGGGCCCCTCCTACAATGAGCAGTTCTTC	CASSLAGGPSYNEQFF	16	TRBV7-8	NA	TRBJ2-1	NA
TGTGCCAGCAGCTTAGCACTAGCGGGGGCGTACAATGAGCAGTTCTTC	CASSLALAGAYNEQFF	16	TRBV7-9	TRBD2	TRBJ2-1	NA
TGCGCCAGCAGCCAGAGAGTCGTGTCCGTGAACACTGAAGCTTTCTTT	CASSQRVVSVNTEAFF	16	TRBV5-1	NA	TRBJ1-1	NA
TGTGCCAGCAGTGAATATGGGAGCCACTATGGCTACACCTTC	CASSEYGSHYGYTF	14	TRBV6-1	NA	TRBJ1-2	NA
TGTGCCAGCTCACCCCTAGCGGGAGGGGGGTACAATGAGCAGTTCTTC	CASSPLAGGGYNEQFF	16	TRBV18	TRBD2	TRBJ2-1	NA